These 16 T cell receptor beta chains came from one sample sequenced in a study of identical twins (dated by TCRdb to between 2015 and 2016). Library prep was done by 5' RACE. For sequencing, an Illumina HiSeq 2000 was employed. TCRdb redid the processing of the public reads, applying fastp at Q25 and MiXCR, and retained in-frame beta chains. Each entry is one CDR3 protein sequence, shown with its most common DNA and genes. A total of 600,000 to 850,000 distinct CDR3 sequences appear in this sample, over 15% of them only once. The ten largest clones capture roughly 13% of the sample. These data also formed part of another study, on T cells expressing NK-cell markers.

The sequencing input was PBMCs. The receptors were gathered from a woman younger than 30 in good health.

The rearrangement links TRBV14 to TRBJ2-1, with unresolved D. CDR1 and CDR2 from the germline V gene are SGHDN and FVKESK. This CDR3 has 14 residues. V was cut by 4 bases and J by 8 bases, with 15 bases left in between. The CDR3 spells CASSLLTGRDEQFF. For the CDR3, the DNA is TGTGCCAGCAGCCTCCTGACGGGTAGGGATGAGCAGTTCTTC.

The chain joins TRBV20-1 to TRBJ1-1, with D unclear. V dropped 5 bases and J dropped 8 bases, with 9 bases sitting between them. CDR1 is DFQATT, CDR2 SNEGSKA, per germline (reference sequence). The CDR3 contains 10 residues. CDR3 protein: CSAGGSEAFF. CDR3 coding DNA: TGCAGTGCTGGAGGGTCAGAAGCTTTCTTT.

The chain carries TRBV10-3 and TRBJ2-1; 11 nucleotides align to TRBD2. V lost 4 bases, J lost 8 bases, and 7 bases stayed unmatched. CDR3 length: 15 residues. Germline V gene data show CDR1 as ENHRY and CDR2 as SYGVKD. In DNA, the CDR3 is TGTGCCATCAGTGCGCAGACTAGCGGGGCTGATGAGCAGTTCTTC. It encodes CAISAQTSGADEQFF.

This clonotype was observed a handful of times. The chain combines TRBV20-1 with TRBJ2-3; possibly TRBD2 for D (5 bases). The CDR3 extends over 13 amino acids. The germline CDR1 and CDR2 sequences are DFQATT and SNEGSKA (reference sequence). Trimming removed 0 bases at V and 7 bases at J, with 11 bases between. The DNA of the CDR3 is TGCAGTGCTAGAGATTGGGGAGAACATACGCAGTATTTT. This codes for CSARDWGEHTQYF.

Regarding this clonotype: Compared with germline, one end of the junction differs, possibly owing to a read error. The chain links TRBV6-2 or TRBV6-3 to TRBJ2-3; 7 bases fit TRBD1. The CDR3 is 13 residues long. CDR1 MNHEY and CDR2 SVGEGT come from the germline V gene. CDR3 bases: TGTGCCAGCTGTTACATCAGGGGGGATACGCAGTATTTT. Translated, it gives CASCYIRGDTQYF.

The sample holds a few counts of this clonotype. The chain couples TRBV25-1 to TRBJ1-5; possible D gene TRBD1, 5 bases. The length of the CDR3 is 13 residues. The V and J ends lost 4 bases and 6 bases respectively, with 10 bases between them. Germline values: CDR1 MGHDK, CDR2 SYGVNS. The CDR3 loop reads CASSGSQGQPQHF. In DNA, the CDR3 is TGTGCCAGCAGTGGTTCTCAGGGTCAGCCCCAGCATTTT.

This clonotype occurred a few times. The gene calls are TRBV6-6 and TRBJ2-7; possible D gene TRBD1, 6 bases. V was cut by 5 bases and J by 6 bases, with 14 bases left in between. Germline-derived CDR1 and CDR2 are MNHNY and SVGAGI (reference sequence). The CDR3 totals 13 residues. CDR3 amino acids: CASSHKTGREQYF. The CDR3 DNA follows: TGTGCCAGCAGTCATAAGACAGGTCGCGAGCAGTACTTC.

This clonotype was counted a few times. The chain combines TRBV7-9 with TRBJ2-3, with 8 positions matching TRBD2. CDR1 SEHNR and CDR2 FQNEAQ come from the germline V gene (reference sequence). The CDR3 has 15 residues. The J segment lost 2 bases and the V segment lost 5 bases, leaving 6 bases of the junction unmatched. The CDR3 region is CASSPGLAPTDTQYF. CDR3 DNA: TGTGCCAGCAGCCCAGGACTAGCACCCACAGATACGCAGTATTTT.

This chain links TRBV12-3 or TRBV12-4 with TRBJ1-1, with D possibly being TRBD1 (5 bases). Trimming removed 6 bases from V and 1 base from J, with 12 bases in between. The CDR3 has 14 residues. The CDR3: CASRPGPQNTEAFF. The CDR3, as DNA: TGTGCCAGCAGACCGGGACCGCAGAACACTGAAGCTTTCTTT.

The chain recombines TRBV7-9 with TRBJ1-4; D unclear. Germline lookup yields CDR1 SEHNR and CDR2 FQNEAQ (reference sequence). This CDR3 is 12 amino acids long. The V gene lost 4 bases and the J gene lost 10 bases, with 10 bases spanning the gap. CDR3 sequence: CASSSADAKLFF. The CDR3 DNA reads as TGTGCCAGCAGCTCCGCCGACGCAAAACTGTTTTTT.

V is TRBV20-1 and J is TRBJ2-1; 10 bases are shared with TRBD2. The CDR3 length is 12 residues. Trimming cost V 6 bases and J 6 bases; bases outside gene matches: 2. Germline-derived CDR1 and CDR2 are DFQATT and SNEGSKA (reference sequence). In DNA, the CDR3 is TGCAGTGCCGGGACTAGCGTCAATGAGCAGTTCTTC. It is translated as CSAGTSVNEQFF.

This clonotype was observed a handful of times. CDR3 nucleotides: TGTGCCAGCAGCTCCGGGCGGGTAGTGCAGTTCTTC. Its protein is CASSSGRVVQFF. V usage is TRBV12-3 or TRBV12-4 and J usage is TRBJ2-1; D is perhaps TRBD2 (5 bases). Trimming took off 6 bases at V and 12 bases at J, with 15 bases between the two ends. The CDR3 totals 12 residues.

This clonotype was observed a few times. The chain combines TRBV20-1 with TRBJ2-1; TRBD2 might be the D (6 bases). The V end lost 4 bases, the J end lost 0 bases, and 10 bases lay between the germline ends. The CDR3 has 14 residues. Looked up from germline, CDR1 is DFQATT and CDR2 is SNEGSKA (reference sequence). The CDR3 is CSAISGSSYNEQFF. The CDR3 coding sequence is TGCAGTGCTATCAGCGGGTCCTCCTACAATGAGCAGTTCTTC.

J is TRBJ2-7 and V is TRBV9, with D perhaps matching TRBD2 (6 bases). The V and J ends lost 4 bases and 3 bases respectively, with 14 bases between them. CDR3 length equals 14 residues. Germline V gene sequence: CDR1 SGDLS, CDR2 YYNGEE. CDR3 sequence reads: CASSPRTNLYEQYF. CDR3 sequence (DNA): TGTGCCAGCAGCCCTAGGACTAATCTCTACGAGCAGTACTTC.

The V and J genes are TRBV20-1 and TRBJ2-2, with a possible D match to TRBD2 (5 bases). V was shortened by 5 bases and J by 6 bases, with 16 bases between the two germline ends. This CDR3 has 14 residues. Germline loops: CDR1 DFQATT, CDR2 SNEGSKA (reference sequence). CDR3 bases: TGCAGTGCTTCTAGCAGGTTTGTTTCCGGGGAGCTGTTTTTT. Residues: CSASSRFVSGELFF.

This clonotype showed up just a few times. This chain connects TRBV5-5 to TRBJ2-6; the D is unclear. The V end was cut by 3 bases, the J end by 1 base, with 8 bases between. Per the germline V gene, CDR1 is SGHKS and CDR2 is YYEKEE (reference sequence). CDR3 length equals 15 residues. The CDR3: CASSSQVSGANVLTF. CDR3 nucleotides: TGTGCCAGCAGCTCCCAGGTGTCTGGGGCCAACGTCCTGACTTTC.